The next 29 T cell receptor beta chains were all read from a single sample in a study of T cell repertoires in cytomegalovirus infection. Their recognized antigens are unknown. MiXCR was run by TCRdb on the reads, yielding one entry per CDR3 protein. The sample holds about 400,000 distinct CDR3 sequences, about 34% seen once. Sequencing was performed on cultured PBMCs, taken from culture after CMV antigen stimulation. These receptors all stem from a human donor in good health (CMV status not recorded). Some clones in this sample may be carry-over from other donors' samples.

The chain uses TRBV12-3 or TRBV12-4 and TRBJ2-5; possible D gene TRBD1, 6 bases. The CDR3 runs to 15 residues. The germline V and J ends were trimmed by 3 bases and 3 bases, with 14 bases remaining between them. CDR3 DNA: TGTGCCAGCAGTTTGTCCAGGGGCAGCGAAGAGACCCAGTACTTC. Protein sequence: CASSLSRGSEETQYF.

V and J are TRBV5-5 and TRBJ1-4; D is uncertain. In germline, CDR1 is SGHKS, CDR2 YYEKEE (reference sequence). The CDR3 spans 14 residues. V lost 6 bases and J 7 bases, leaving 16 bases between the germline ends. The CDR3 nucleotides are TGTGCCAGCACCCAGCCGGGCCCCGGTGAAAAACTGTTTTTT. This codes for CASTQPGPGEKLFF. Based on the CDR3 plus reference TRBV5-5 and TRBJ1-4, the full variable domain is DAGVTQSPTHLIKTRGQQVTLRCSPISGHKSVSWYQQVLGQGPQFIFQYYEKEERGRGNFPDRFSARQFPNYSSELNVNALLLGDSALYLCASTQPGPGEKLFFGSGTQLSVL.

The chain recombines TRBV12-3 or TRBV12-4 with TRBJ1-1, with no clear D. V was pared by 8 bases and J by 0 bases, with 10 bases between. The CDR3 totals 13 residues. The CDR3 here is CASQREMNTEAFF. CDR3 bases: TGTGCCAGCCAAAGAGAGATGAACACTGAAGCTTTCTTT.

V usage is TRBV6-2 or TRBV6-3 and J usage is TRBJ2-7; 9 nucleotides align to TRBD1. V was pared by 1 base and J by 5 bases, with 6 bases of the junction left unmatched. This CDR3 spans 15 amino acids. Per germline, CDR1 MNHEY and CDR2 SVGEGT. The CDR3 loop reads CASSYFGTGWNEQYF. CDR3 sequence (DNA): TGTGCCAGCAGTTACTTTGGGACAGGGTGGAACGAGCAGTACTTC.

This clonotype came up many times. The rearrangement links TRBV4-1 to TRBJ2-4, with D possibly called TRBD1 or TRBD2 (5 bases each). This CDR3 region has 14 residues. V was shortened by 1 base and J by 7 bases, with 11 bases between the two germline ends. Germline loops: CDR1 MGHRA, CDR2 YSYEKL. The CDR3 spells CASSQGLRENIQYF. For the CDR3, the DNA is TGCGCCAGCAGCCAAGGACTCAGGGAGAACATTCAGTACTTC.

This chain uses TRBV24-1 with TRBJ2-7; D gene unclear. Looked up from germline, CDR1 is KGHDR and CDR2 is SFDVKD. Trimming cost V 8 bases and J 5 bases, with 6 bases left between them. There are 10 residues in the CDR3. CDR3 sequence (DNA): TGTGCCACCATCACCCACGAGCAGTACGTC. Translated, it gives CATITHEQYV.

This clonotype was detected once. The chain is built from TRBV5-4 and TRBJ2-1; D remains unclear. Germline V gene lookup returns CDR1 SGHNT and CDR2 YYREEE (reference sequence). This CDR3 spans 14 amino acids. V was clipped by 4 bases and J by 7 bases, with 15 bases between them. The DNA of the CDR3 is TGTGCCAGCAGCCATGCGGAGTCTGAGAATGAGCAGTTCTTC. Translation: CASSHAESENEQFF.

This clonotype was counted only a few times. The V and J genes are TRBV12-3 or TRBV12-4 and TRBJ1-1; 8 bases fit TRBD1. This CDR3 comprises 14 residues. V lost 3 bases, J lost 4 bases, and 4 bases stayed unmatched. CDR3 protein: CASSLTGVVTEAFF. The CDR3 DNA reads as TGTGCCAGCAGTTTGACAGGGGTGGTCACTGAAGCTTTCTTT.

This chain uses TRBV7-2 with TRBJ2-7; D ambiguous. CDR1 and CDR2 from the germline V gene are SGHTA and FQGNSA. This CDR3 spans 13 amino acids. Trimming left V 1 base short and J 0 bases short, with 4 bases between. CDR3 coding DNA: TGTGCCAGCAGCTTAGGATTCTCCTACGAGCAGTACTTC. This codes for CASSLGFSYEQYF.

Ten or more counts support this clonotype. The CDR3 DNA follows: TGTGCCACCAGTGTTAGCGGGAGTGCAGATACGCAGTATTTT. It is translated as CATSVSGSADTQYF. This chain links TRBV24-1 with TRBJ2-3; 9 bases fit TRBD2. V lost 5 bases, J lost 4 bases, and 3 bases stayed unmatched. The length of the CDR3 is 14 residues. In germline, CDR1 is KGHDR, CDR2 SFDVKD.

The chain is built from TRBV19 and TRBJ2-1, with 11 positions matching TRBD1. J was trimmed by 0 bases and V by 4 bases; bases with no gene match: 17. CDR1 is LNHDA, CDR2 SQIVND, per germline (reference sequence). The CDR3 is 21 amino acids. DNA of the CDR3: TGTGCCAGTAGTAGATCCGGGACAGGGGGTTTTATCCCGAGCTCCTACAATGAGCAGTTCTTC. It translates to CASSRSGTGGFIPSSYNEQFF.

J is TRBJ1-5 and V is TRBV2; D is uncertain. CDR1 is SNHLY and CDR2 is FYNNEI in the germline V gene. The CDR3 extends over 14 amino acids. The V end lost 3 bases, the J end lost 5 bases, and 11 bases lay between the germline ends. CDR3 residues: CASSDSRTDQPQHF. In nucleotides, the CDR3 is TGTGCCAGCAGTGATAGCCGGACGGATCAGCCCCAGCATTTT.

The sample holds a few counts of this clonotype. The chain joins TRBV7-2 to TRBJ2-7; D call uncertain. Germline values: CDR1 SGHTA, CDR2 FQGNSA. The CDR3 runs to 13 residues. The V end lost 2 bases, the J end lost 4 bases, and 9 bases lay between the germline ends. CDR3 DNA: TGTGCCAGCAGCTTAACGGGTGGGTACGAGCAGTACGTC. It encodes CASSLTGGYEQYV.

The genes are TRBV12-3 or TRBV12-4 and TRBJ2-5, with 12 positions matching TRBD1. The CDR3 is 14 amino acids. V lost 5 bases, J lost 5 bases, and 3 bases stayed unmatched. The CDR3 reads CASSQGTGGETQYF. The DNA of the CDR3 is TGTGCCAGCAGTCAAGGGACAGGGGGCGAGACCCAGTACTTC.

CDR3 region: CASSLAVGISGNTIYF. The CDR3 DNA sequence: TGTGCCAGCAGCTTAGCTGTTGGGATCTCTGGAAACACCATATATTTT. The chain links TRBV7-2 to TRBJ1-3; D gene unclear. The CDR3 is 16 amino acids. Germline V gene lookup returns CDR1 SGHTA and CDR2 FQGNSA. Trimming stripped 0 bases from V and 0 bases from J, with 9 bases between. Drawing the rest from reference TRBV7-2 and TRBJ1-3, the complete variable domain is GAGVSQSPSNKVTEKGKDVELRCDPISGHTALYWYRQSLGQGLEFLIYFQGNSAPDKSGLPSDRFSAERTGGSVSTLTIQRTQQEDSAVYLCASSLAVGISGNTIYFGEGSWLTVV.

The chain employs TRBV10-3 and TRBJ2-1; D is undetermined. The CDR3 length is 12 residues. Trimming shortened V by 2 bases and J by 4 bases, and 3 bases separated the two germline ends. The germline V gene has CDR1 ENHRY and CDR2 SYGVKD. CDR3 protein: CAISETYNEQFF. For the CDR3, the DNA is TGTGCCATCAGTGAGACGTACAATGAGCAGTTCTTC.

This sequence joins TRBV7-6 and TRBJ1-3, with no clear D. Germline V gene data show CDR1 as SGHVS and CDR2 as FNYEAQ. Trimming removed 1 base at V and 4 bases at J, with 17 bases between. The CDR3 length is 17 residues. The CDR3 spells CASSLESSPVQGNTIYF. CDR3 in DNA: TGTGCCAGCAGCTTAGAGTCGTCTCCAGTACAAGGAAACACCATATATTTT.

The V gene is TRBV30, the J gene TRBJ1-3; no reliable D call. CDR3 length: 13 amino acids. In germline, CDR1 is GTSNPN, CDR2 SVGIG (reference sequence). The ends were cut back, 0 bases at V and 2 bases at J, with 5 bases in the middle. CDR3 region: CAWSVVPGNTIYF. CDR3 coding DNA: TGTGCCTGGAGTGTGGTCCCTGGAAACACCATATATTTT.

The chain carries TRBV9 and TRBJ1-4, with D possibly TRBD1 on 5 matching bases. The germline V gene encodes CDR1 SGDLS and CDR2 YYNGEE. The length of the CDR3 is 18 residues. V was pared by 4 bases and J by 5 bases, with 24 bases between. The CDR3 nucleotides are TGTGCCAGCAGCCCGGGGACCTCGGCCGTGATCCAAAATGAAAAACTGTTTTTT. Translation gives CASSPGTSAVIQNEKLFF.

The CDR3 region is CASSLRLGGPQHF. CDR3 DNA sequence: TGCGCCAGCAGCTTGCGCCTCGGAGGGCCCCAGCATTTT. This chain joins TRBV5-1 and TRBJ1-5; D gene ambiguous. This CDR3 spans 13 amino acids. V lost 1 base to trimming and J lost 9 bases, with 11 bases between them. The germline V gene has CDR1 SGHRS and CDR2 YFSETQ.

This clonotype has a handful of counts. The chain uses TRBV11-3 and TRBJ2-7; D call uncertain. The V gene lost 2 bases and the J gene lost 0 bases, with 14 bases spanning the gap. This CDR3 is 16 amino acids long. The germline V gene has CDR1 SGHNT and CDR2 YENEEA. The chain's CDR3 is CASSLRPTLSSYEQYV. CDR3 coding DNA: TGTGCCAGCAGCTTACGGCCCACACTGAGCTCCTACGAGCAGTACGTC.

The V call is TRBV30, the J call TRBJ2-5, with 8 bases fitting TRBD1. The CDR3 sequence is 13 residues long. CDR1 is GTSNPN, CDR2 SVGIG, per germline (reference sequence). The V segment lost 4 bases and the J segment 1 base; nucleotides outside the gene matches: 2. In DNA form, the CDR3 reads TGTGCCTGGAACACAGGGGGCCAAGAGACCCAGTACTTC. Translating gives CAWNTGGQETQYF.

The chain recombines TRBV24-1 with TRBJ2-2; maybe TRBD1 (5 bases). Trimming stripped 2 bases from V and 1 base from J, with 10 bases between. Germline CDR1 is KGHDR and CDR2 is SFDVKD. The CDR3 is 16 amino acids. DNA of the CDR3: TGTGCCACCAGTGATTCAGGGATACAGAACACCGGGGAGCTGTTTTTT. This gives the protein CATSDSGIQNTGELFF.

The gene calls are TRBV7-2 and TRBJ2-5, with no clear D. The CDR3 has 13 amino acids. CDR1 and CDR2 from the germline V gene are SGHTA and FQGNSA. V was clipped by 5 bases and J by 4 bases, with 11 bases between them. In DNA, the CDR3 is TGTGCCAGCAGCACGGAATGGGGAGAGACCCAGTACTTC. Translation gives CASSTEWGETQYF.

The chain couples TRBV12-3 or TRBV12-4 to TRBJ2-7; 9 positions agree with TRBD2. Trimming cost V 1 base and J 4 bases; bases outside gene matches: 5. The CDR3 runs 15 residues. In DNA form, the CDR3 reads TGTGCCAGCAGTTTAGGTAGCGGGAGTGTATACGAGCAGTACTTC. Residues: CASSLGSGSVYEQYF.

Only a few counts were recorded for this clonotype. The chain is built from TRBV6-1 and TRBJ2-3; perhaps D is TRBD1 or TRBD2 (6 bases each). Germline lookup yields CDR1 MNHNS and CDR2 SASEGT. Trimming took off 2 bases at V and 5 bases at J, with 17 bases between the two ends. CDR3 length: 16 amino acids. The CDR3 is CASSESWGAELDTQYF. CDR3 bases: TGTGCCAGCAGTGAATCGTGGGGGGCTGAGTTAGATACGCAGTATTTT.

This clonotype was seen a few times. The rearrangement uses TRBV4-3 and TRBJ2-7; D uncertain. The CDR3 is 14 residues long. Trimming cost V 0 bases and J 1 base, with 7 bases left between them. Per the germline V gene, CDR1 is LGHNA and CDR2 is YSLEER. This chain's CDR3 is CASSQDSGSYEQYF. CDR3 DNA sequence: TGCGCCAGCAGCCAAGATTCAGGTTCCTACGAGCAGTACTTC.

This chain links TRBV12-3 or TRBV12-4 with TRBJ2-7; 9 positions match TRBD1. The V segment lost 5 bases and the J segment 3 bases; nucleotides outside the gene matches: 11. The CDR3 is 16 amino acids. CDR3: CASSITGGSTYYEQYF. The CDR3 DNA reads TGTGCCAGCAGTATCACAGGGGGCAGTACATACTACGAGCAGTACTTC.

This clonotype was observed a few times. The chain carries TRBV7-8 and TRBJ2-1; D perhaps matches TRBD2 (6 bases). The CDR3 contains 13 residues. Between the trimmed V and J ends, which lost 7 bases and 5 bases, there was a span of 12 bases. Germline lookup yields CDR1 SGHVS and CDR2 FQNEAQ. As DNA, the CDR3 is TGTGCCAGCAATTCGTGGGGGGACAATGAGCAGTTCTTC. Translating it yields CASNSWGDNEQFF.